Reported below is one TCR beta chain. The antigen is unknown. These data belong to a study of T cell responses to AZD1222 COVID-19 vaccine. Overall study results and limits: Per reports, nearly half of all spike-specific TCRs target regions that are unmutated in variants. The sample set comprised mostly white British donors with more females, and clonal diversity was possibly underestimated.

The protocol was immunoSEQ multiplex PCR, while the TCRdb copy is restricted to in-frame clones and leaves out a portion. This sample yields roughly 150,000 clones, of which less than 95% are seen a single time; roughly 1.3% belongs to the top ten. The material was peripheral blood, obtained on day 0 of AZD1222 vaccination. The origin of this receptor is an adult in good health.

The CDR3 DNA reads as TGTGCCAGCAGCCGTAGCGGGGGGGGCTACAATGAGCAGTTCTTC. It translates to CASSRSGGGYNEQFF. The J gene is TRBJ2-1, the V gene TRBV6-2 or TRBV6-3; 11 nucleotides line up with TRBD2. Unmatched junction bases numbered 4, after V lost 6 bases and J lost 3 bases. In germline, CDR1 is MNHEY, CDR2 SVGEGT. The CDR3 has 15 residues.